This T cell receptor beta chain originates from a study of T cells after yellow fever vaccination. Study-level findings and limits: A weaker but faster secondary response was observed, peaking on day 5 versus 15. Reappearance after the booster was seen for most primary-vaccination clones, at 96% CD4 and around 88% CD8.

Comments on this clonotype: No antigen is known for it.

The CDR3 spans 16 residues. Germline CDR1 KGHSH, CDR2 LQKENI. After removal of 2 bases from V and 3 bases from J, the junction contained 7 bases not matched to a gene. Each CDR3 protein gets one entry after TCRdb re-called the 5' RACE reads with MiXCR. Of 300,000 or so distinct CDR3 sequences in the sample, roughly 13% were seen once. The V gene is TRBV18, the J gene TRBJ2-5; TRBD1 agrees at 9 bases. The origin of this receptor is a man under 40 who received the YFV17D yellow fever vaccine. Material: CD4+ T cells sorted from PBMCs, obtained 45 days after the yellow fever booster vaccination. CDR3 sequence reads: CASSPVTGGIKETQYF. CDR3 coding DNA: TGTGCCAGCTCACCAGTTACAGGGGGCATTAAAGAGACCCAGTACTTC.